This passage covers 30 T cell receptor beta chains from one sample sequenced in a study of post-analysis software for immune sequencing data. Findings of the study overall: Compared with controls, patients had more of about five TRBV segments, including TRBV5-6, TRBV5-1 and TRBV20-1.

Which antigens these TCRs recognize remains unknown. Sequencing libraries made from TCR beta cDNA carried unique molecular identifiers. MiXCR, applied by TCRdb to the PCR reads, yields one record per CDR3 protein. The sample records about 680,000 distinct CDR3 sequences, approximately 60% being singletons. Sequencing used blood. The source is a girl aged 2 to 9 with multiple sclerosis.

V is TRBV24-1 and J is TRBJ2-3, with 14 bases fitting TRBD2. Looked up from germline, CDR1 is KGHDR and CDR2 is SFDVKD. The CDR3 is 16 residues long. Losses at the gene ends were 6 bases for V and 3 bases for J; bases not matched to a gene: 4. The CDR3 is CATSKWTSGRTDTQYF. Written as DNA, the CDR3 is TGTGCCACCAGTAAATGGACTAGCGGGAGGACAGATACGCAGTATTTT.

Only a few counts were recorded for this clonotype. The chain couples TRBV29-1 to TRBJ2-5, with D possibly being TRBD2 (6 bases). The V end was cut by 3 bases, the J end by 4 bases, with 12 bases between. The CDR3 covers 13 residues. Germline CDR1 and CDR2: SQVTM and ANQGSEA. In DNA, the CDR3 is TGCAGCGTTGAGGAGGGAGGTGCAGAGACCCAGTACTTC. It specifies CSVEEGGAETQYF.

The chain joins TRBV20-1 to TRBJ2-3; 7 positions agree with TRBD2. V shed 4 bases, J shed 5 bases, and the junction held 6 bases outside the gene matches. The CDR3 has 13 amino acids. Germline CDR1 and CDR2: DFQATT and SNEGSKA (reference sequence). The CDR3 protein is CSATSGNRDTQYF. CDR3 sequence (DNA): TGCAGTGCTACCAGCGGGAATAGAGATACGCAGTATTTT.

As regards this clonotype: The junction does not match germline at one end; this may be a read error. The chain employs TRBV3-1 and TRBJ2-3, with D possibly called TRBD1 or TRBD2 (5 bases each). Germline CDR1 LGHDT, CDR2 YNNKEL (reference sequence). This CDR3 spans 16 amino acids. CDR3 sequence: CASQGTDRLSTGTQYF. The CDR3 DNA is TGTGCCAGCCAAGGGACCGACAGACTCAGCACAGGTACGCAGTATTTT.

This clonotype was picked up a small number of times. The chain joins TRBV6-1 to TRBJ2-3; no definite D call. CDR1 MNHNS and CDR2 SASEGT come from the germline V gene. There are 14 residues in the CDR3. V lost 3 bases and J 0 bases, leaving 7 bases between the germline ends. CDR3 nucleotides: TGTGCCAGCAGTGAGGGCTATAGCACAGATACGCAGTATTTT. Protein sequence: CASSEGYSTDTQYF.

The rearrangement links TRBV7-2 to TRBJ2-5; D is uncertain. Germline CDR1 is SGHTA and CDR2 is FQGNSA. The CDR3 is 14 amino acids. V shed 2 bases and J shed 5 bases, with 12 bases lying between them. The chain's CDR3 is CASSLNRQAETQYF. Here the CDR3 DNA reads TGTGCCAGCAGCTTAAATCGTCAGGCGGAGACCCAGTACTTC.

The V call is TRBV29-1, the J call TRBJ1-2, with 7 bases matching TRBD1. The CDR3 totals 14 residues. V lost 6 bases, J lost 2 bases, and 9 bases stayed unmatched. The germline V gene encodes CDR1 SQVTM and CDR2 ANQGSEA. The CDR3 spells CSVAMGTANYGYTF. The CDR3 DNA reads TGCAGCGTGGCTATGGGGACAGCAAACTATGGCTACACCTTC. The variable domain in full, with the rest retrieved from reference TRBV29-1 and TRBJ1-2, is SAVISQKPSRDICQRGTSLTIQCQVDSQVTMMFWYRQQPGQSLTLIATANQGSEATYESGFVIDKFPISRPNLTFSTLTVSNMSPEDSSIYLCSVAMGTANYGYTFGSGTRLTVV.

This clonotype was observed many times. The chain couples TRBV29-1 to TRBJ2-1; D unresolved. Germline lookup yields CDR1 SQVTM and CDR2 ANQGSEA. This CDR3 spans 10 amino acids. Trimming took off 7 bases at V and 7 bases at J, with 8 bases between the two ends. In DNA, the CDR3 is TGCAGCGGGGCCCTGAATGAGCAGTTCTTC. Translated: CSGALNEQFF.

V gene TRBV7-2 combines with J gene TRBJ1-5; D not resolved. V lost 1 base and J 7 bases, leaving 11 bases between the germline ends. Germline V lookup: CDR1 SGHTA, CDR2 FQGNSA. CDR3 length: 14 amino acids. The chain's CDR3 is CASSLGAARQPQHF. The DNA of the CDR3 is TGTGCCAGCAGCTTAGGTGCAGCTCGCCAGCCCCAGCATTTT.

The rearrangement links TRBV5-1 to TRBJ2-1, with 8 bases matching TRBD1. The germline CDR1 and CDR2 sequences are SGHRS and YFSETQ. The CDR3 loop spans 17 amino acids. V gave up 4 bases and J gave up 6 bases; unmatched junction bases: 15. The CDR3, as DNA: TGCGCCAGCAGCCCATTAGCTGCTGGGACAGGCTCCAATGAGCAGTTCTTC. Its protein product is CASSPLAAGTGSNEQFF.

The genes are TRBV6-5 and TRBJ2-7, with 10 nucleotides matching TRBD2. The CDR3 has 15 residues. V gave up 7 bases and J gave up 0 bases; unmatched junction bases: 6. Germline V gene sequence: CDR1 MNHEY, CDR2 SVGAGI. The CDR3 reads CASKHTSGNSYEQYF. DNA of the CDR3: TGTGCCAGCAAACACACTAGCGGGAACTCCTACGAGCAGTACTTC.

The rearrangement joins TRBV4-3 to TRBJ1-5; D unresolved. Per the germline V gene, CDR1 is LGHNA and CDR2 is YSLEER. CDR3 length equals 14 residues. With 0 bases removed from V and 5 bases from J, the gap between germline ends came to 8 bases. The CDR3 bases are TGCGCCAGCAGCCAAGAATCGGTTGATCAGCCCCAGCATTTT. This gives the protein CASSQESVDQPQHF.

This clonotype was seen only once. The V gene is TRBV29-1, the J gene TRBJ2-1; 9 bases align to TRBD1. With 4 bases clipped from V and 1 base from J, the junction kept 11 bases outside the gene matches. The CDR3 totals 17 residues. Germline CDR1 SQVTM, CDR2 ANQGSEA. This CDR3 reads CSVVGASGTGSYNEQFF. Here the CDR3 DNA reads TGCAGCGTTGTGGGGGCTTCCGGGACAGGGTCCTACAATGAGCAGTTCTTC.

This clonotype has a handful of counts. The chain carries TRBV7-9 and TRBJ2-7, with D unresolved. V dropped 6 bases and J dropped 4 bases, with 7 bases sitting between them. The CDR3 consists of 11 residues. CDR1 is SEHNR and CDR2 is FQNEAQ in the germline V gene (reference sequence). The CDR3 nucleotides are TGTGCCAGCAGGGAAGGGTACGAGCAGTACTTC. It yields the protein CASREGYEQYF.

This sequence joins TRBV6-1 and TRBJ1-2; D is undetermined. Germline assignment: CDR1 MNHNS and CDR2 SASEGT. Trimming pared 1 base from V and 7 bases from J, leaving 10 bases between. The CDR3 sequence is 13 residues long. CDR3 protein: CASSEVGVSGYTF. The CDR3 DNA follows: TGTGCCAGCAGTGAAGTCGGGGTGAGTGGCTACACCTTC.

The CDR3 is CSAAEEGADTQYF. DNA for the CDR3: TGCAGTGCCGCCGAGGAGGGCGCAGATACGCAGTATTTT. The chain is built from TRBV20-1 and TRBJ2-3; D may be TRBD2 (6 bases). The CDR3 has 13 amino acids. Germline CDR1 reads DFQATT; CDR2 reads SNEGSKA (reference sequence). The germline V and J ends were trimmed by 6 bases and 4 bases, with 14 bases remaining between them.

This clonotype was detected only a few times. The V and J genes are TRBV3-1 and TRBJ1-2; D is unclear. The V gene lost 1 base and the J gene lost 5 bases, with 11 bases spanning the gap. This CDR3 spans 14 amino acids. CDR1 is LGHDT and CDR2 is YNNKEL in the germline V gene (reference sequence). The CDR3 here is CASSQGGSRYGYTF. The CDR3 nucleotides read TGTGCCAGCAGCCAAGGGGGATCGCGGTATGGCTACACCTTC.

The chain has TRBV6-5 and TRBJ1-2; tentative D call: TRBD1 (5 bases). Germline lookup yields CDR1 MNHEY and CDR2 SVGAGI. The CDR3 is 17 residues long. The V gene lost 0 bases and the J gene lost 0 bases, with 14 bases spanning the gap. CDR3 protein: CASSYSRVGGANYGYTF. The CDR3 nucleotides read TGTGCCAGCAGTTACTCGAGAGTGGGGGGAGCTAACTATGGCTACACCTTC.

This clonotype was seen only a few times. The chain has TRBV7-9 and TRBJ2-5; no clear D gene. Germline V gene data show CDR1 as SEHNR and CDR2 as FQNEAQ (reference sequence). V was trimmed by 6 bases and J by 5 bases, leaving 4 bases between them. This CDR3 spans 10 amino acids. The CDR3 region is CASSTETQYF. DNA of the CDR3: TGTGCCAGCAGTACCGAGACCCAGTACTTC.

The chain carries TRBV6-1 and TRBJ2-1; 14 nucleotides match TRBD2. Germline V gene data show CDR1 as MNHNS and CDR2 as SASEGT. The CDR3 contains 18 residues. V lost 6 bases to trimming and J lost 7 bases; unmatched junction nucleotides: 14. Here the CDR3 DNA reads TGTGCCAGCAGCCCCGGGACTAGCGGGGGCCGAAGGGATAATGAGCAGTTCTTC. Its translation: CASSPGTSGGRRDNEQFF.

In this sample, this clonotype turned up a few times. The rearrangement uses TRBV7-9 and TRBJ2-1; D is uncertain. Germline CDR1 SEHNR, CDR2 FQNEAQ (reference sequence). The CDR3 extends over 13 amino acids. Trimming removed 5 bases at V and 6 bases at J, with 11 bases between. The CDR3 is CASSPMSSNEQFF. CDR3 sequence (DNA): TGTGCCAGCAGCCCTATGTCGTCCAATGAGCAGTTCTTC. The full variable domain, rest sourced from reference TRBV7-9 and TRBJ2-1, is DTGVSQNPRHKITKRGQNVTFRCDPISEHNRLYWYRQTLGQGPEFLTYFQNEAQLEKSRLLSDRFSAERPKGSFSTLEIQRTEQGDSAMYLCASSPMSSNEQFFGPGTRLTVL.

V is TRBV2 and J is TRBJ1-1, with D hard to call. The germline gives CDR1 SNHLY, CDR2 FYNNEI. The CDR3 consists of 12 residues. Trimming took 8 bases from V and 1 from J, leaving 8 bases between them. In DNA, the CDR3 is TGTGCCAGCCCCGGCCCGAACACTGAAGCTTTCTTT. Translated, it gives CASPGPNTEAFF.

This clonotype came up a few times. V and J are TRBV5-5 and TRBJ1-2, with TRBD1 identical over 9 bases. CDR3 length: 15 residues. CDR1 is SGHKS and CDR2 is YYEKEE in the germline V gene (reference sequence). The V and J ends lost 5 bases and 2 bases, in that order; junction bases with no gene match: 7. CDR3 sequence reads: CASSYSGTGNYGYTF. CDR3 DNA sequence: TGTGCCAGCAGTTACTCCGGGACAGGGAACTATGGCTACACCTTC.

The J gene is TRBJ2-3, the V gene TRBV20-1; 10 nucleotides agree with TRBD2. V shed 4 bases, J shed 4 bases, and the junction held 8 bases outside the gene matches. The CDR3 contains 15 residues. CDR1 is DFQATT, CDR2 SNEGSKA, per germline (reference sequence). The CDR3 reads CSATLLAGAPDTQYF. In DNA, the CDR3 is TGCAGTGCTACACTTCTAGCGGGAGCGCCAGATACGCAGTATTTT.

The chain has TRBV5-8 and TRBJ2-4, with 10 bases aligning to TRBD1. The assigned J gene may be wrong: the sequence end matches TRBJ2-7 better. The length of the CDR3 is 15 residues. Germline V gene data show CDR1 as SGHTS and CDR2 as YDEGEE. The CDR3 DNA reads TGTGCCAGCTTCCTTCCGGGACAGGGGACCTACGAGCAGTACTTC. Protein product: CASFLPGQGTYEQYF.

The V and J genes are TRBV19 and TRBJ1-2, with TRBD1 matching 8 bases. Trimming cost V 10 bases and J 8 bases; bases outside gene matches: 3. The germline CDR1 and CDR2 sequences are LNHDA and SQIVND (reference sequence). The CDR3 sequence is 10 residues long. The CDR3 protein is CATYRGGYTF. The CDR3 DNA follows: TGTGCCACCTACAGGGGGGGCTACACCTTC.

The chain joins TRBV29-1 to TRBJ2-7, with D possibly TRBD2 on 5 matching bases. V lost 4 bases and J 3 bases, leaving 10 bases between the germline ends. This CDR3 is 12 amino acids long. From germline, CDR1 is SQVTM and CDR2 ANQGSEA. Written as DNA, the CDR3 is TGCAGCGTTGGACGAGGGATCTACGAGCAGTACTTC. Amino acids: CSVGRGIYEQYF.

The V gene is TRBV27, the J gene TRBJ1-6; D possibly corresponds to TRBD1 (5 bases). Germline-derived CDR1 and CDR2 are MNHEY and SMNVEV (reference sequence). The CDR3 has 15 residues. Trimming cost V 6 bases and J 5 bases, with 14 bases left between them. The CDR3 is CASSIGAGNNSPLHF. DNA for the CDR3: TGTGCCAGCAGCATTGGGGCGGGGAATAATTCACCCCTCCACTTT.

V and J are TRBV6-6 and TRBJ1-2; D remains unclear. Trimming shortened V by 10 bases and J by 4 bases, and 13 bases separated the two germline ends. CDR3 length equals 12 residues. Per germline, CDR1 MNHNY and CDR2 SVGAGI (reference sequence). CDR3 sequence: CATTGTAYGYTF. The CDR3, as DNA: TGTGCCACGACTGGCACGGCCTATGGCTACACCTTC.

This clonotype has only a few counts. V usage is TRBV6-1 and J usage is TRBJ2-5; D not certain. The CDR3 totals 13 residues. Germline CDR1 and CDR2: MNHNS and SASEGT. Trimming cost V 3 bases and J 4 bases, with 9 bases left between them. DNA of the CDR3: TGTGCCAGCAGTGAGACGGTCCGAGAGACCCAGTACTTC. Amino acids: CASSETVRETQYF.